At least ten counts were recorded for the clone carrying this TCR beta chain. The trim removed 5 bases at V and 7 bases at J, leaving 7 bases unmatched. This CDR3 spans 14 amino acids. This sample was included in a study of T-cell reconstitution after alpha-beta-depleted transplantation in children. TCRbeta library construction was performed incorporating unique molecular identifiers. TCRdb analysed the PCR reads with MiXCR anew, one entry per CDR3 protein. The sample yields just over 350,000 distinct CDR3 sequences, approximately 12% seen once. The clonotype originates from a human donor who donated a stem cell graft to a child with Fanconi anemia. The V call is TRBV12-3 or TRBV12-4, the J call TRBJ2-1, with 8 nucleotides matching TRBD1. Specimen: PBMCs, collected from the stem cell graft. This CDR3 is CASSAGGAENEQFF. CDR3 sequence (DNA): TGTGCCAGCAGTGCAGGGGGCGCGGAGAATGAGCAGTTCTTC.